This TCR beta chain stems from a study of blood T cell repertoires in COVID-19. This clone has a handful of counts. The CDR3 is made up of 14 amino acids. Germline V gene data show CDR1 as SNHLY and CDR2 as FYNNEI. V lost 5 bases, J lost 9 bases, and 17 bases lay in between. Method: immunoSEQ multiplex PCR; TCRdb's copy keeps in-frame clones and lacks some. The top ten hold 6.2% of the sample, which has a few hundred thousand clones, about 90% seen once. The receptor was derived from a man in his 60s with acute or convalescent COVID-19. What was sequenced was peripheral blood. This chain uses TRBV2 with TRBJ2-1; D is perhaps TRBD1 (6 bases). The chain's CDR3 is CASSPFTGQGEQFF. The CDR3 DNA is TGTGCCAGCAGTCCCTTCACAGGGCAAGGTGAGCAGTTCTTC.